A selection of T cell receptor beta chains follows, all from one sample in a study of long-term antiretroviral therapy in people with HIV. Produced via immunoSEQ multiplex PCR; TCRdb's table is partial and in-frame only. The sample includes 20,000 to 25,000 clones, around 80% of them seen just once. The specimen was unsorted PBMCs, collected 1.2 years after starting antiretroviral therapy. The receptors come from a woman aged 35 to 49 with HIV. CDR3s include the opening cysteine and the closing phenylalanine or tryptophan. The D gene is left open where the match is weak. Where a row states a size, it is once, few, many or the class of an expanded clone; other rows omit it.

v_call,cdr3_length,d_call,clone_size,j_call,cdr3_nt,cdr3_aa
TRBV28,14,TRBD1,NA,TRBJ2-5,TGTGCCAGCAGTGGCAGGGGGCGGCAAGAGACCCAGTACTTC,CASSGRGRQETQYF
TRBV6-5,14,NA,NA,TRBJ2-7,TGTGCCAGCAGTTACGCGTCGGGGGTCTACGAGCAGTACTTC,CASSYASGVYEQYF
TRBV7-9,13,TRBD1,NA,TRBJ2-5,TGTGCCAGCAGCAGGGACAGGCTTGAGACCCAGTACTTC,CASSRDRLETQYF
TRBV27,15,TRBD2,NA,TRBJ2-7,TGTGCCAGCAGTAAACTAGCGGGACCGATTTACGAGCAGTACTTC,CASSKLAGPIYEQYF
TRBV15,16,NA,NA,TRBJ2-2,TGTGCCACCAGCAGAGAAGGGACACCTACCACCGGGGAGCTGTTTTTT,CATSREGTPTTGELFF
TRBV5-1,15,NA,NA,TRBJ2-4,TGCGCCAGCAGCTTGGTATCAGGGGGGTTGGACATTCAGTACTTC,CASSLVSGGLDIQYF
TRBV6-1,12,NA,NA,TRBJ2-7,TGTGCCAGCAGTGATAGCCTATACGAGCAGTACTTC,CASSDSLYEQYF
TRBV28,17,NA,NA,TRBJ2-5,TGTGCCAGCAGTTTAACCCTGGGGCGGACCATCGAAGAGACCCAGTACTTC,CASSLTLGRTIEETQYF
TRBV5-6,13,TRBD2,NA,TRBJ2-7,TGTGCCAGCAGCCCCGGACTAGCGGGAGACGAGTACTTC,CASSPGLAGDEYF
TRBV7-9,17,TRBD2,NA,TRBJ2-7,TGTGCCAGCAGCTTAGCGGAGGTACCTAGCGGTCCCTACGAGCAGTACTTC,CASSLAEVPSGPYEQYF
TRBV18,16,TRBD2,once,TRBJ2-3,TGTGCCAGCTCTACTGGGACTAGCGGGGCCGGAGATACGCAGTATTTT,CASSTGTSGAGDTQYF
TRBV19,14,NA,few,TRBJ1-1,TGTGCCAGTAGCCTAACTATCTCGAACACTGAAGCTTTCTTT,CASSLTISNTEAFF
TRBV2,12,NA,NA,TRBJ1-2,TGTGCCAGCAGCCCAGAGGGCTATGGCTACACCTTC,CASSPEGYGYTF
TRBV11-3,15,NA,NA,TRBJ2-3,TGTGCCAGCAGCCCACGAGGGGGGTTGGTAGATACGCAGTATTTT,CASSPRGGLVDTQYF
TRBV7-9,15,NA,few,TRBJ2-7,TGTGCCAGCAGCTTGACGCAAGCCCTCTTGTACGAGCAGTACTTC,CASSLTQALLYEQYF
TRBV5-6,16,NA,NA,TRBJ2-7,TGTGCCAGCAGCTTGTACGTGCGCGAATCAGTCTACGAGCAGTACTTC,CASSLYVRESVYEQYF
TRBV7-3,15,TRBD1,NA,TRBJ2-7,TGTGCCAGCAGCTCACAGGGGGGCCTCTCCTACGAGCAGTACTTC,CASSSQGGLSYEQYF
TRBV5-4,15,NA,NA,TRBJ2-2,TGTGCCAGCAGCTTGGACAGAAGGAACACCGGGGAGCTGTTTTTT,CASSLDRRNTGELFF
TRBV10-3,13,TRBD1,once,TRBJ2-7,TGTGCCATCAATGACAGGGGCTCCTACGAGCAGTACTTC,CAINDRGSYEQYF
TRBV2,14,NA,NA,TRBJ1-2,TGTGCCAGCAGATCGGGGCGGGTTTTATATGGCTACACCTTC,CASRSGRVLYGYTF
TRBV27,13,NA,few,TRBJ2-7,TGTGCCAGCAGTTTATCCCCCTCCTACGAGCAGTACTTC,CASSLSPSYEQYF
TRBV7-9,15,NA,NA,TRBJ2-2,TGTGCCAGCGGAATGGGGACCGCGGGAACCGGGGAGCTGTTTTTT,CASGMGTAGTGELFF
TRBV28,14,NA,NA,TRBJ2-2,TGTGCCAGCAGTTCCCCGAAAGGGACCGGGGAGCTGTTTTTT,CASSSPKGTGELFF
TRBV28,12,NA,NA,TRBJ2-1,TGTGCCAGCAGGGGAGTAAACAATGAGCAGTTCTTC,CASRGVNNEQFF
TRBV5-1,14,NA,NA,TRBJ2-7,TGCGCCAGCAGCTTAGGGGGGTGGGACTACGAGCAGTACTTC,CASSLGGWDYEQYF
TRBV6-5,16,NA,few,TRBJ1-2,TGTGCCAGCAGTTACGAACCCCGCACGGGACTTGACGGCTACACCTTC,CASSYEPRTGLDGYTF
TRBV4-3,15,NA,few,TRBJ1-4,TGCGCCAGCAGCCAAGATTCAGATTTGAATGAAAAACTGTTTTTT,CASSQDSDLNEKLFF
TRBV7-8,17,NA,NA,TRBJ2-3,TGTGCCAGCAGCTTAGCTTCGGCAGGGTGGGGCCCAGATACGCAGTATTTT,CASSLASAGWGPDTQYF
TRBV2,10,NA,few,TRBJ1-1,TGTGCCAGTGGGAACACTGAAGCTTTCTTT,CASGNTEAFF
TRBV19,14,NA,NA,TRBJ1-5,TGTGCCAGTAGTATCGCGGTAGGCAATCAGCCCCAGCATTTT,CASSIAVGNQPQHF
TRBV7-2,15,NA,NA,TRBJ1-2,TGTGCCAGCAGCCCCGAAGGGGCCTTTGGCTATGGCTACACCTTC,CASSPEGAFGYGYTF
TRBV7-2,16,TRBD2,NA,TRBJ2-7,TGTGCCAGCAGCTTCGGACTAGCCGTTTACTCCTACGAGCAGTACTTC,CASSFGLAVYSYEQYF
TRBV6-1,15,NA,NA,TRBJ2-3,TGTGCCAGCAGTGAAGTCGTCTACGGCACAGATACGCAGTATTTT,CASSEVVYGTDTQYF
TRBV27,15,NA,NA,TRBJ2-7,TGTGCCAGCAGTTTATTAGGGGCTGGCGCCCTCGAGCAGTACTTC,CASSLLGAGALEQYF
TRBV5-1,14,TRBD2,NA,TRBJ2-7,TGCGCCAGCAGCTTGTGGATGGGGGGGAACGAGCAGTACTTC,CASSLWMGGNEQYF
TRBV30,16,NA,NA,TRBJ2-5,TGTGCCTGGAGTATGGGAGGAGGGGGTTCAGGGGAGACCCAGTACTTC,CAWSMGGGGSGETQYF
TRBV6-5,11,NA,once,TRBJ2-1,TGTGCCAGCACCGTAGGGGGTGAGCAGTTCTTC,CASTVGGEQFF
TRBV29-1,11,NA,NA,TRBJ1-1,TGCAGCGTTCACTATTACACTGAAGCTTTCTTT,CSVHYYTEAFF
TRBV9,14,NA,NA,TRBJ2-7,TGTGCCAGCAGCGTAGGTCCAGGGGGGCACGAGCAGTACTTC,CASSVGPGGHEQYF
TRBV10-3,15,TRBD2,once,TRBJ2-7,TGTGCCATCAGTGACGGGAGGAGCCCTCCCTACGAGCAGTACTTC,CAISDGRSPPYEQYF
TRBV5-8,13,NA,NA,TRBJ2-3,TGTGCCAGCAGCCGAGCGGAAGGTCAGCCGCAGTATTTT,CASSRAEGQPQYF
TRBV7-6,13,TRBD2,NA,TRBJ2-5,TGTGCCAGCGGGACTAGCGGGAGGAAGACCCAGTACTTC,CASGTSGRKTQYF
TRBV27,14,TRBD2,once,TRBJ2-7,TGTGCCAGCAGTTACTCGCTAGCGGAGTACGAGCAGTACTTC,CASSYSLAEYEQYF
TRBV7-9,12,NA,once,TRBJ2-3,TGTGCCAGCAGCTTAAGCGGAGTCACGCAGTATTTT,CASSLSGVTQYF
TRBV4-1,13,NA,NA,TRBJ1-1,TGCGCCAGCAGTCCCAATCCCGGTACAGAAGCTTTCTTT,CASSPNPGTEAFF
TRBV6-5,15,NA,NA,TRBJ1-1,TGTGCCAGCAGTTCCGCCCCCCGCTGGGACACTGAAGCTTTCTTT,CASSSAPRWDTEAFF
TRBV20-1,10,NA,NA,TRBJ2-3,TGCAGTGCTAGGAAAGATACGCAGTATTTT,CSARKDTQYF
TRBV27,15,NA,NA,TRBJ2-6,TGTGCCAGCAAAGCCCCGGGGGCTGGGGCCAACGTCCTGACTTTC,CASKAPGAGANVLTF
TRBV5-1,18,TRBD2,once,TRBJ2-7,TGCGCCAGCAGCTTTTCCGGGACTAGCGGGAGTGGGAGCTACGAGCAGTACTTC,CASSFSGTSGSGSYEQYF
TRBV19,12,NA,once,TRBJ1-2,TGTGCCAGCCTGGGGGGCCCAGCGGGCTACACCTTC,CASLGGPAGYTF
TRBV4-2,14,NA,NA,TRBJ2-7,TGTGCCAGCAGCCCCGGGGTAGGGTCCTACGAGCAGTACTTC,CASSPGVGSYEQYF
TRBV19,16,TRBD1,NA,TRBJ2-4,TGTGCCAGTAGTCCGCTCGGGGACAGGGGAGGAAACATTCAGTACTTC,CASSPLGDRGGNIQYF
TRBV18,15,TRBD1,NA,TRBJ1-5,TGTGCCAGCTCACTAGGACAGGGACCCAATCAGCCCCAGCATTTT,CASSLGQGPNQPQHF
TRBV5-8,16,TRBD1,NA,TRBJ2-1,TGTGCCAGCAGCTCAGTAAGGACAGGGTACGACAATGAGCAGTTCTTC,CASSSVRTGYDNEQFF
TRBV19,13,TRBD1,NA,TRBJ1-2,TGTGCCAGCAAATCACAGGGGTACTATGGCTACACCTTC,CASKSQGYYGYTF
TRBV5-1,13,NA,NA,TRBJ2-7,TGCGCCAGCAGCTTTCCCGGGAGCGGCGAGCAGTACTTC,CASSFPGSGEQYF
TRBV6-5,15,NA,NA,TRBJ2-7,TGTGCCAGCAGTTCCGCCGGGACTGGATCCTACGAGCAGTACTTC,CASSSAGTGSYEQYF